The 9 T cell receptor beta chains below all came from one sample that was sequenced in a study of CD8 T cells in Susac syndrome. A quantity of about 0.45 to 1 ug RNA underwent reverse transcription using random hexamers. TCRdb called the immunoSEQ multiplex PCR reads again in MiXCR, with one record for every CDR3 protein. The repertoire holds about 210,000 distinct CDR3 sequences, with approximately 95% as singletons. The sample was CD4+ T cells from PBMCs. The source is a human donor with multiple sclerosis.

V is TRBV29-1 and J is TRBJ1-2; D might be TRBD1 (6 bases). Deletions cut 2 bases from V and 8 bases from J, with 21 bases between. Germline loops: CDR1 SQVTM, CDR2 ANQGSEA. The CDR3 contains 15 residues. The DNA for the CDR3 is TGCAGCGTTGAATTGGTGGGCCGACAGGCCGGGGGCTACACCTTC. It codes for CSVELVGRQAGGYTF.

The V gene is TRBV12-3 or TRBV12-4, the J gene TRBJ2-1, with D tentatively TRBD1 (5 bases). V gave up 5 bases and J gave up 4 bases, with 9 bases separating them. This CDR3 is built from 13 residues. The CDR3 nucleotides read TGTGCCAGCAGTCAACAGGAGTACAATGAGCAGTTCTTC. Its protein is CASSQQEYNEQFF.

The chain is built from TRBV20-1 and TRBJ2-4; no firm D call. The CDR3 is made up of 16 amino acids. The germline V and J ends were trimmed by 3 bases and 0 bases, with 15 bases remaining between them. Germline V gene data show CDR1 as DFQATT and CDR2 as SNEGSKA (reference sequence). The DNA of the CDR3 is TGCAGTGCTAGTGACACCTTGGGAATAGCCAAAAACATTCAGTACTTC. Translation: CSASDTLGIAKNIQYF.

The chain links TRBV25-1 to TRBJ1-5; the D is unclear. The CDR3 is 14 residues long. The germline V and J ends were trimmed by 5 bases and 0 bases, with 8 bases remaining between them. CDR1 MGHDK and CDR2 SYGVNS come from the germline V gene. CDR3 in amino acids: CASSYSGSNQPQHF. In DNA, the CDR3 is TGTGCCAGCAGTTATTCAGGTAGCAATCAGCCCCAGCATTTT.

The chain combines TRBV27 with TRBJ1-1; D is uncertain. This CDR3 comprises 13 residues. The germline V gene encodes CDR1 MNHEY and CDR2 SMNVEV (reference sequence). Trimming left V 3 bases short and J 3 bases short, with 8 bases between. CDR3 sequence reads: CASSFGSYTEAFF. The CDR3 nucleotides are TGTGCCAGCAGTTTTGGGAGTTACACTGAAGCTTTCTTT.

The gene calls are TRBV6-1 and TRBJ2-5; D gene uncertain. This CDR3 is built from 12 residues. Germline V lookup: CDR1 MNHNS, CDR2 SASEGT. Trimming pared 0 bases from V and 5 bases from J, leaving 4 bases between. This chain's CDR3 is CASSEAGETQYF. In nucleotides, the CDR3 is TGTGCCAGCAGTGAAGCGGGGGAGACCCAGTACTTC.

This sequence joins TRBV5-1 and TRBJ2-2; the match to TRBD1 covers 7 bases. The germline gives CDR1 SGHRS, CDR2 YFSETQ. There are 15 residues in the CDR3. After removal of 4 bases from V and 5 bases from J, the junction contained 8 bases not matched to a gene. The chain's CDR3 is CASSETTGQTGELFF. CDR3 in DNA: TGCGCCAGCAGCGAAACTACGGGACAGACCGGGGAGCTGTTTTTT.

The chain recombines TRBV19 with TRBJ2-3; TRBD1 aligns across 12 bases. This CDR3 comprises 17 residues. Germline V CDR1 and CDR2: LNHDA, SQIVND (reference sequence). The V and J ends lost 1 base and 4 bases, in that order; junction bases with no gene match: 6. This chain's CDR3 is CASSIAPGQGAPDTQYF. CDR3 coding DNA: TGTGCCAGTAGTATAGCACCGGGACAGGGGGCACCAGATACGCAGTATTTT.

The chain employs TRBV13 and TRBJ2-3; 16 bases fit TRBD2. The CDR3 has 16 amino acids. V shed 4 bases and J 8 bases; nucleotides not matched to a gene: 6. Germline V lookup: CDR1 PRHDT, CDR2 FYEKMQ (reference sequence). The CDR3 nucleotides are TGTGCCAGCAGCTCGACCGGGACTAGCGGGAGGGGTACGCAGTATTTT. This translates into CASSSTGTSGRGTQYF.